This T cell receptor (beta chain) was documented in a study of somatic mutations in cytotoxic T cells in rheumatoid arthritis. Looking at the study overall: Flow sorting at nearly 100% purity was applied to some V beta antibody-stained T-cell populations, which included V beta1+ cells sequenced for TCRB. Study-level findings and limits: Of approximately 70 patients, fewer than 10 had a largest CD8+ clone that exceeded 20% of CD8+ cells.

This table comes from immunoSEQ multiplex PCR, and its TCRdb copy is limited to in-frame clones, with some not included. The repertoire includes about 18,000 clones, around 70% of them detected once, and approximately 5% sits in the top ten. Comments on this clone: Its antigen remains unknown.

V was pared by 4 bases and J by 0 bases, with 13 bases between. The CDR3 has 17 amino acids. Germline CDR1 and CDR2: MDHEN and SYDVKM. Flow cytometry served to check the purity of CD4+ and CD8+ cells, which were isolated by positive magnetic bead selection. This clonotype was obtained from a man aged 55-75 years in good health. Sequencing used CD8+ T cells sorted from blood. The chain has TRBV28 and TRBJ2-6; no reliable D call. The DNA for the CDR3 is TGTGCCAGCAGTTCTCTGAGCCGAGTCTCTGGGGCCAACGTCCTGACTTTC. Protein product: CASSSLSRVSGANVLTF.